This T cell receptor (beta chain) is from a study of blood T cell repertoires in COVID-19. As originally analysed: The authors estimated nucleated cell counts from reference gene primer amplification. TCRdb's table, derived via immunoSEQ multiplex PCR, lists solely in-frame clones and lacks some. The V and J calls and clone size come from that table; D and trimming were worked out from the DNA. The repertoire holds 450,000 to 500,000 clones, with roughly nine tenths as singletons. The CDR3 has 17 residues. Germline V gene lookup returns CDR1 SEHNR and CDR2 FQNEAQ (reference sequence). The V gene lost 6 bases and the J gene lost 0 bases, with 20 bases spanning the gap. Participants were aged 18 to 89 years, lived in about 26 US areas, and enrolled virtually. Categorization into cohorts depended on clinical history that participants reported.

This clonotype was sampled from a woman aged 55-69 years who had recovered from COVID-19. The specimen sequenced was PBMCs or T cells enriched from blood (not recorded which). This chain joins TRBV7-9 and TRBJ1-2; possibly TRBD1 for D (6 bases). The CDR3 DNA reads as TGTGCCAGCAGTCGGACGCGGACAGTTGATCCTAACTATGGCTACACCTTC. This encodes CASSRTRTVDPNYGYTF.